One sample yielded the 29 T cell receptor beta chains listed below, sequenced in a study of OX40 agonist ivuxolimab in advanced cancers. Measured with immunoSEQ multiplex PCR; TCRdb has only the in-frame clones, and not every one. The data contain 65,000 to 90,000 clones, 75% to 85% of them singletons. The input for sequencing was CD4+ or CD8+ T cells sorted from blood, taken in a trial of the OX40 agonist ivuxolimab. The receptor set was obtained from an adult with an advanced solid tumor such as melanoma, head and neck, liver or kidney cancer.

The CDR3 region is CSVEATGVGNTIYF. CDR3 bases: TGCAGCGTTGAAGCTACAGGGGTGGGAAACACCATATATTTT. The chain carries TRBV29-1 and TRBJ1-3; 7 bases agree with TRBD1. The V gene's germline CDR1 is SQVTM and CDR2 ANQGSEA. Germline trimming cut 1 base from V and 4 bases from J; bases unmatched to any gene: 4. The CDR3 runs 14 residues.

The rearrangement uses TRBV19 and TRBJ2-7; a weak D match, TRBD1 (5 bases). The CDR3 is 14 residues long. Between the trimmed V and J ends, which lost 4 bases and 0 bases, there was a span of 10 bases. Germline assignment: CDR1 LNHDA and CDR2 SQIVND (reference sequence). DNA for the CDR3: TGTGCCAGTAGTAGCCGGACACCCTCCTACGAGCAGTACTTC. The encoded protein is CASSSRTPSYEQYF.

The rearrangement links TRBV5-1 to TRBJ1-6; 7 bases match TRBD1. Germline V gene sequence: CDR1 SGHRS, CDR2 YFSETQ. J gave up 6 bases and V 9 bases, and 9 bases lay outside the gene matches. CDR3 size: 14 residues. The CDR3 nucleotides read TGCGCCACCTCAACGGGACAGCGTAATTCACCCCTCCACTTT. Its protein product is CATSTGQRNSPLHF.

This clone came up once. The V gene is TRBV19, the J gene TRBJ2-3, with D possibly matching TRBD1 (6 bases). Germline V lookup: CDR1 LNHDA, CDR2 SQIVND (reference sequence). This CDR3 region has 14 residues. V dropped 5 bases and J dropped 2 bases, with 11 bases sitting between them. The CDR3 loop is CASSWDTNTDTQYF. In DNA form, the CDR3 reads TGTGCCAGTAGTTGGGACACCAACACAGATACGCAGTATTTT. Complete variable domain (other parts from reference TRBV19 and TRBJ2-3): DGGITQSPKYLFRKEGQNVTLSCEQNLNHDAMYWYRQDPGQGLRLIYYSQIVNDFQKGDIAEGYSVSREKKESFPLTVTSAQKNPTAFYLCASSWDTNTDTQYFGPGTRLTVL.

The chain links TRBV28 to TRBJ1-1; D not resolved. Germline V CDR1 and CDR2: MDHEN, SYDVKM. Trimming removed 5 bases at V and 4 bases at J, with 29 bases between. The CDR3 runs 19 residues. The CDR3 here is CASSPRPQPPFLRGTEAFF. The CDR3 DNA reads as TGTGCCAGCAGTCCCCGGCCCCAACCCCCATTTCTCCGAGGCACTGAAGCTTTCTTT.

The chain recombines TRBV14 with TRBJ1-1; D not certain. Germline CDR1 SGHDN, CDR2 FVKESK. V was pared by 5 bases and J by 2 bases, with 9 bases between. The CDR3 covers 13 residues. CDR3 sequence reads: CASSVHLNTEAFF. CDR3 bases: TGTGCCAGCAGCGTACATCTTAACACTGAAGCTTTCTTT. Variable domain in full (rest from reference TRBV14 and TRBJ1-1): EAGVTQFPSHSVIEKGQTVTLRCDPISGHDNLYWYRRVMGKEIKFLLHFVKESKQDESGMPNNRFLAERTGGTYSTLKVQPAELEDSGVYFCASSVHLNTEAFFGQGTRLTVV.

As DNA, the CDR3 is TGTGCCAGCAGCCAGGGACAGCTCTTCTATGGCTACACCTTC. It codes for CASSQGQLFYGYTF. V usage is TRBV6-5 and J usage is TRBJ1-2, with 7 bases identical to TRBD1. This CDR3 comprises 14 residues. V was pared by 6 bases and J by 4 bases, with 8 bases of the junction left unmatched. Per germline, CDR1 MNHEY and CDR2 SVGAGI.

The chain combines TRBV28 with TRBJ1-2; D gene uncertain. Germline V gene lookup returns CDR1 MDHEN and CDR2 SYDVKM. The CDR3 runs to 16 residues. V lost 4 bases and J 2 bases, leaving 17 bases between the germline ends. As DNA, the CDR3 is TGTGCCAGCAGTTCTTCAGGTTCTTCCGGAAACTATGGCTACACCTTC. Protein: CASSSSGSSGNYGYTF.

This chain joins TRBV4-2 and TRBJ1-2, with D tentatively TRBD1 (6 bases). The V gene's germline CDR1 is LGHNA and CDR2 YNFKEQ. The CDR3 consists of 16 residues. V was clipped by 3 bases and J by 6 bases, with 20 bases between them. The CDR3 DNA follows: TGTGCCAGCAGCCAGTCCGGGACATGGGAAACTAATGGCTACACCTTC. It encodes CASSQSGTWETNGYTF.

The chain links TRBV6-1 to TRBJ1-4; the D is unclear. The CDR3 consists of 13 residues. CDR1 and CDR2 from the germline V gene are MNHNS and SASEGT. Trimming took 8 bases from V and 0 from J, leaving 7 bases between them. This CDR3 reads CASGPPTNEKLFF. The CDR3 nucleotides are TGTGCCAGCGGCCCACCAACTAATGAAAAACTGTTTTTT.

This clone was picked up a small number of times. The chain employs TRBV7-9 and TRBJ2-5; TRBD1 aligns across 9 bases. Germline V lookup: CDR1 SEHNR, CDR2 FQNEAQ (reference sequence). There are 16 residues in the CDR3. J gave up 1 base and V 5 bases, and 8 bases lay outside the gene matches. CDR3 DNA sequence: TGTGCCAGCAGCGGGGGGGACAGGGCCCTCCAAGAGACCCAGTACTTC. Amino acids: CASSGGDRALQETQYF.

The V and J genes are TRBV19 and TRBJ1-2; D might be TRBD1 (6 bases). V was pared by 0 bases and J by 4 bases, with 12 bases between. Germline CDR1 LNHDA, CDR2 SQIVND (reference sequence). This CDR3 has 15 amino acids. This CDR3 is CASSIDLGRGYGYTF. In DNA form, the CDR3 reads TGTGCCAGTAGTATAGATCTGGGCAGGGGCTATGGCTACACCTTC.

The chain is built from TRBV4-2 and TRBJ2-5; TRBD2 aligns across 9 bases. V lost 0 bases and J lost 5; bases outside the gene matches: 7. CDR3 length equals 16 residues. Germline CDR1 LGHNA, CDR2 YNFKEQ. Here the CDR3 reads CASSQDTAGGMETQYF. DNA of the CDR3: TGTGCCAGCAGCCAAGATACGGCGGGGGGGATGGAGACCCAGTACTTC.

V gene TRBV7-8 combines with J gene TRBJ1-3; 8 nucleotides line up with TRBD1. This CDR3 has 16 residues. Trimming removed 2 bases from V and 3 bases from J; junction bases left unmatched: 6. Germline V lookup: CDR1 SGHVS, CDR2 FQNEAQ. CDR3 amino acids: CASSLPGRGLGNTIYF. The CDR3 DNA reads TGTGCCAGCAGCTTACCGGGCAGGGGGCTTGGAAACACCATATATTTT. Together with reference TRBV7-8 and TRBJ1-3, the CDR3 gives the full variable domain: GAGVSQSPRYKVAKRGQDVALRCDPISGHVSLFWYQQALGQGPEFLTYFQNEAQLDKSGLPSDRFFAERPEGSVSTLKIQRTQQEDSAVYLCASSLPGRGLGNTIYFGEGSWLTVV.

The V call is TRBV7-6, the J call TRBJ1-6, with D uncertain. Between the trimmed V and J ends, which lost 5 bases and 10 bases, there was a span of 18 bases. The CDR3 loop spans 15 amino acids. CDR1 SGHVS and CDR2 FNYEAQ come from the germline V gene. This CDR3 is CASSQRPGRESPLHF. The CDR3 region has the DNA TGTGCCAGCAGCCAGCGGCCCGGACGGGAGTCACCCCTCCACTTT.

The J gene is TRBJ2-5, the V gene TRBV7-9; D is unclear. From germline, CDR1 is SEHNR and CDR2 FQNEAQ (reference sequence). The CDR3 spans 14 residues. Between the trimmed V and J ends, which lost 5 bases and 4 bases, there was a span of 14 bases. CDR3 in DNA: TGTGCCAGCAGCCCTTCCCAAGTGGGAGAGACCCAGTACTTC. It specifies CASSPSQVGETQYF.

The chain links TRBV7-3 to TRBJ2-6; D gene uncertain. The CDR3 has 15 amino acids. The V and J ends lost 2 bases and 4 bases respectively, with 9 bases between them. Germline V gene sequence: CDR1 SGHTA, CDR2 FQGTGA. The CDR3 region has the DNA TGTGCCAGCAGCTTACCTTCCCGAGGGGCCAACGTCCTGACTTTC. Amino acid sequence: CASSLPSRGANVLTF.

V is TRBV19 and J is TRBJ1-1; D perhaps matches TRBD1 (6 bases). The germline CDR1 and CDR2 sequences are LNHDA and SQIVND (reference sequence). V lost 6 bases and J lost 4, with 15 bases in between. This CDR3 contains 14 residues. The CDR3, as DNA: TGTGCCAGTAGGCTGACAGGCTCACTCACTGAAGCTTTCTTT. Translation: CASRLTGSLTEAFF.

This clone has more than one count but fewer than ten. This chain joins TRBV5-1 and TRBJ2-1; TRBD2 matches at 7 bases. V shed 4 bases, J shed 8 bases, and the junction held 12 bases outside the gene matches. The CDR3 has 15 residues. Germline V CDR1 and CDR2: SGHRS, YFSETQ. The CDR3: CASSPRGQGGDEQFF. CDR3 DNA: TGCGCCAGCAGCCCCCGTGGCCAGGGAGGGGATGAGCAGTTCTTC.

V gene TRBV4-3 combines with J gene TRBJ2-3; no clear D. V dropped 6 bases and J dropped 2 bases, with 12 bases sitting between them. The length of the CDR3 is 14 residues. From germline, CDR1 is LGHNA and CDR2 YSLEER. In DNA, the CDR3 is TGCGCCAGCAGTAAACACATAGACACAGATACGCAGTATTTT. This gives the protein CASSKHIDTDTQYF.

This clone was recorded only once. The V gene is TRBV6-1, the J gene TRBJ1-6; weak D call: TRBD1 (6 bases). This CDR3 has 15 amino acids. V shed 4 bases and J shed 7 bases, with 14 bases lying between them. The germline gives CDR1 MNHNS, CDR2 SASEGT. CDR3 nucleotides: TGTGCCAGCAGTGTTGGAGGGGGGGCGAATTCACCCCTCCACTTT. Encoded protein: CASSVGGGANSPLHF.

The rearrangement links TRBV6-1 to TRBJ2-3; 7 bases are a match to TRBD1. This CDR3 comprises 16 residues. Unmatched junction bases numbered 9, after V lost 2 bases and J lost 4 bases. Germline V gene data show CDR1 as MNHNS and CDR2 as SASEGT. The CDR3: CASSEQPRGSADTQYF. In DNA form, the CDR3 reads TGTGCCAGCAGTGAACAACCCAGGGGGTCGGCAGATACGCAGTATTTT.

DNA of the CDR3: TGTGCCAGCAGCTTGGGCAGTAGCTCTGGAAACACCATATATTTT. This sequence encodes CASSLGSSSGNTIYF. This chain uses TRBV7-9 with TRBJ1-3; D is unresolved. The CDR3 is 15 amino acids. In germline, CDR1 is SEHNR, CDR2 FQNEAQ (reference sequence). V dropped 3 bases and J dropped 0 bases, with 9 bases sitting between them.

For the CDR3, the DNA is TGTGCCAGCAGCGGGCCGGGGGGCGAGCAGTACTTC. This sequence encodes CASSGPGGEQYF. J is TRBJ2-7 and V is TRBV11-3; 7 bases are shared with TRBD2. With 5 bases clipped from V and 6 bases from J, the junction kept 4 bases outside the gene matches. Germline V gene data show CDR1 as SGHNT and CDR2 as YENEEA. The CDR3 covers 12 residues.

The DNA of the CDR3 is TGTGCCAGTACCTTTAGCGGGGGGCCGTACACCGGGGAGCTGTTTTTT. Its protein product is CASTFSGGPYTGELFF. V gene TRBV19 combines with J gene TRBJ2-2; 10 nucleotides align to TRBD2. Germline lookup yields CDR1 LNHDA and CDR2 SQIVND (reference sequence). The junction had 8 bases not matched to a gene; V was cut back by 7 bases and J by 3 bases. The CDR3 has 16 amino acids.

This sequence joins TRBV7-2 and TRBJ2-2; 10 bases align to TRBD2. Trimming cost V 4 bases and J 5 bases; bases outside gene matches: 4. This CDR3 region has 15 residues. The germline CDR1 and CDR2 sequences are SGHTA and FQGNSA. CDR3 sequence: CASSSIAGGTGELFF. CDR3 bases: TGTGCCAGCAGCTCAATAGCGGGGGGAACCGGGGAGCTGTTTTTT.

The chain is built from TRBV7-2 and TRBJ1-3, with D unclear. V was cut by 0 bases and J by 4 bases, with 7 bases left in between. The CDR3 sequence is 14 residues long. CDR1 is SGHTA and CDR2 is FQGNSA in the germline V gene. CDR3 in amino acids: CASSLAGLGNTIYF. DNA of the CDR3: TGTGCCAGCAGCTTAGCTGGGCTGGGAAACACCATATATTTT.

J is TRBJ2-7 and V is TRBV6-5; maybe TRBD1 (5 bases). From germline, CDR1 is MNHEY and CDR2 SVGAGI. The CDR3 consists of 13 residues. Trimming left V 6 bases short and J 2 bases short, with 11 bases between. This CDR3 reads CASRTPRAYEQYF. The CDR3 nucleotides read TGTGCCAGCAGAACCCCCAGGGCCTACGAGCAGTACTTC.

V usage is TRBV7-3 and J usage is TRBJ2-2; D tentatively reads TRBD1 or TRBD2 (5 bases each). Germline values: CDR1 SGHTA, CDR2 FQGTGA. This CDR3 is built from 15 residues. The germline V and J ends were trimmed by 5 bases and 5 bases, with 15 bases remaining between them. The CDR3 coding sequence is TGTGCCAGCAGCCAGCGCGCGAGGGGTACCGGGGAGCTGTTTTTT. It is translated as CASSQRARGTGELFF.